Listed below are T cell receptor beta chains from one sample, sequenced in a study of Graves' ophthalmopathy and Graves' hyperthyroidism. TCRdb redid the calling of the multiplex PCR reads with MiXCR, one entry per CDR3 protein. The top ten hold 3% to 4% of the sample, which has 660,000 or so distinct CDR3 sequences, about 38% seen once. The sample consisted of peripheral blood. Source of these receptors: an adult man with Graves' ophthalmopathy. CDR3s include the opening cysteine and the closing phenylalanine or tryptophan. D genes are given only for firm matches. Rows give clone size only sometimes, using once, few, many, or a class for an expanded clone.

J,D,size,V,CDR3,DNA
TRBJ1-6,TRBD1,NA,TRBV20-1,CSAVQGANSPLHF,TGCAGTGCTGTACAGGGGGCGAATTCACCCCTCCACTTT
TRBJ1-1,NA,many,TRBV7-9,CASSLPVQTENTEAFF,TGTGCCAGCAGCTTACCGGTACAAACAGAGAACACTGAAGCTTTCTTT
TRBJ1-4,NA,NA,TRBV30,CAWRRGDEKLVF,TGTGCCTGGAGACGTGGGGATGAAAAACTGGTTTTT
TRBJ1-1,NA,many,TRBV7-9,CASTKTGRNTEAFF,TGTGCCAGCACAAAAACAGGGCGCAACACTGAAGCTTTCTTT
TRBJ1-1,TRBD1,many,TRBV5-6,CASSAADRGTEAFF,TGTGCCAGCAGTGCGGCGGACAGGGGAACTGAAGCTTTCTTT
TRBJ1-5,NA,NA,TRBV7-9,CASSGGGYQPQHF,TGTGCCAGCAGCGGGGGAGGCTATCAGCCCCAGCATTTT
TRBJ2-7,TRBD2,few,TRBV5-1,CASSLAGGEGSYEQYF,TGCGCCAGCAGCTTGGCGGGGGGAGAGGGGTCCTACGAGCAGTACTTC
TRBJ2-1,NA,NA,TRBV7-9,CASSFGQDYNEQFF,TGTGCCAGCAGCTTCGGGCAGGATTACAATGAGCAGTTCTTC
TRBJ1-3,NA,many,TRBV5-1,CASYDTSGNTIYF,TGCGCCAGCTATGATACCTCTGGAAACACCATATATTTT
TRBJ2-3,TRBD1,once,TRBV19,CASRPGQAGSTDTQYF,TGTGCCAGTAGACCCGGACAGGCCGGAAGCACAGATACGCAGTATTTT
TRBJ1-5,NA,many,TRBV29-1,CSARQLCNQPQHF,TGCAGCGCCAGACAGTTGTGCAATCAGCCCCAGCATTTT
TRBJ2-2,TRBD1,NA,TRBV5-1,CASSIKQGARGTGELFF,TGCGCCAGCAGCATAAAACAGGGGGCGCGGGGCACCGGGGAGCTGTTTTTT
TRBJ2-2,TRBD1,many,TRBV15,CATSRDGTGWSGELFF,TGTGCCACCAGCAGAGATGGGACAGGGTGGTCCGGGGAGCTGTTTTTT
TRBJ2-7,TRBD1,many,TRBV7-9,CASSLEETGLNEQYF,TGTGCCAGCAGCTTAGAAGAGACAGGGCTTAACGAGCAGTACTTC
TRBJ1-5,NA,NA,TRBV7-9,CASNRTVGQPQHF,TGTGCCAGCAATAGGACAGTGGGGCAGCCCCAGCATTTT
TRBJ2-7,NA,NA,TRBV13,CASGLTSGGTTNEQYF,TGTGCCAGCGGGCTCACATCCGGAGGTACAACTAACGAGCAGTACTTC
TRBJ1-2,NA,few,TRBV19,CASSIGGRGNLNYGYTF,TGTGCCAGTAGTATCGGCGGCAGGGGTAACCTTAACTATGGCTACACCTTC
TRBJ2-5,NA,many,TRBV9,CASSVGSLAHQETQYF,TGTGCCAGCAGCGTAGGGTCCCTAGCGCACCAAGAGACCCAGTACTTC
TRBJ1-1,NA,NA,TRBV9,CASTRRGMNTEAFF,TGTGCCAGCACCAGGCGTGGGATGAACACTGAAGCTTTCTTT
TRBJ1-1,NA,once,TRBV24-1,CATSATIHVMSTEAFF,TGTGCCACCAGTGCAACAATACACGTAATGAGCACTGAAGCTTTCTTT
TRBJ2-6,NA,many,TRBV20-1,CSARAPGTSRANVLTF,TGCAGTGCTAGAGCCCCGGGCACGTCTAGGGCCAACGTCCTGACTTTC
TRBJ2-5,NA,many,TRBV10-3,CAISQTEETQYF,TGTGCCATCAGTCAGACAGAAGAGACCCAGTACTTC
TRBJ2-5,TRBD2,many,TRBV7-2,CASSAGLAGTRGETQYF,TGTGCCAGCAGCGCCGGACTAGCGGGGACACGTGGTGAGACCCAGTACTTC
TRBJ1-1,NA,NA,TRBV7-2,CASSLAWGTTEAFF,TGTGCCAGCAGCTTAGCGTGGGGTACGACTGAAGCTTTCTTT
TRBJ2-5,NA,once,TRBV6-1,CASSSATGKGEIQYF,TGTGCCAGCAGTTCTGCCACAGGGAAAGGGGAGATCCAGTACTTC
TRBJ1-1,TRBD1,NA,TRBV25-1,CASSTGTALNTEAFF,TGTGCCAGCAGCACCGGGACAGCTTTGAACACTGAAGCTTTCTTT
TRBJ2-7,NA,many,TRBV15,CATSRGVSVYEQYF,TGTGCCACCAGCAGAGGGGTGAGTGTGTACGAGCAGTACTTC
TRBJ1-5,NA,few,TRBV12-3/TRBV12-4,CASSLSGGTGNQPQHF,TGTGCCAGCAGTTTGAGTGGGGGAACGGGCAATCAGCCCCAGCATTTT
TRBJ2-7,TRBD1,NA,TRBV3-1,CASSQDPRGREQYF,TGTGCCAGCAGCCAAGACCCCAGGGGGCGTGAGCAGTACTTC
TRBJ2-4,NA,NA,TRBV20-1,CSANYVTKNIQYF,TGCAGTGCTAACTATGTGACCAAAAACATTCAGTACTTC
TRBJ2-3,NA,NA,TRBV6-6,CASSEEGLAHSTDTQYF,TGTGCCAGCAGTGAAGAGGGGCTAGCGCACAGCACAGATACGCAGTATTTT
TRBJ2-2,NA,many,TRBV16,CASSQVAPGELFF,TGTGCCAGCAGCCAAGTAGCTCCCGGGGAGCTGTTTTTT
TRBJ2-6,NA,NA,TRBV7-2,CASSLGLGANVLTF,TGTGCCAGCAGCCTTGGTTTAGGGGCCAACGTCCTGACTTTC
TRBJ1-5,NA,many,TRBV20-1,CSAREGGTQPQHF,TGCAGTGCTAGAGAAGGGGGAACTCAGCCCCAGCATTTT
TRBJ1-1,NA,few,TRBV27,CAAAYRETTEAFF,TGTGCCGCGGCGTACAGGGAAACCACTGAAGCTTTCTTT
TRBJ2-3,TRBD1,many,TRBV25-1,CASSPTFTGVNSTDTQYF,TGTGCCAGCAGTCCAACTTTCACAGGGGTTAATAGCACAGATACGCAGTATTTT
TRBJ1-1,NA,many,TRBV29-1,CSGGQAIMNTEAFF,TGCAGCGGCGGCCAGGCGATCATGAACACTGAAGCTTTCTTT
TRBJ1-4,NA,once,TRBV25-1,CASSHNRVEEKLFF,TGTGCCAGCAGTCATAACAGGGTGGAGGAAAAACTGTTTTTT
TRBJ2-7,TRBD2,NA,TRBV19,CASSIEGTSTGHEQYF,TGTGCCAGTAGTATAGAAGGGACTAGCACGGGCCACGAGCAGTACTTC
TRBJ1-1,TRBD1,NA,TRBV6-2/TRBV6-3,CASSRATGVTEAFF,TGTGCCAGCAGTCGAGCGACAGGGGTGACTGAAGCTTTCTTT
TRBJ2-2,NA,once,TRBV10-3,CASRKELTGELFF,TGTGCCAGCAGGAAGGAACTCACCGGGGAGCTGTTTTTT
TRBJ1-1,TRBD1,NA,TRBV29-1,CSVDRGKGGYTEAFF,TGCAGCGTTGACAGGGGGAAGGGCGGCTACACTGAAGCTTTCTTT